The 4 T cell receptor beta chains given below trace back to one sample, sequenced in a study of T cells after yellow fever vaccination. TCRdb called the 5' RACE reads again in MiXCR, with one record for every CDR3 protein. The table includes roughly 310,000 distinct CDR3 sequences, around 4% detected once. Sample: PBMCs, taken on the day of the yellow fever booster vaccination. These receptors were collected from a man aged 18 to 35 who received the YFV17D yellow fever vaccine.

V gene TRBV6-1 combines with J gene TRBJ1-1; D not certain. CDR1 is MNHNS and CDR2 is SASEGT in the germline V gene. The length of the CDR3 is 14 residues. V gave up 0 bases and J gave up 1 base, with 6 bases separating them. For the CDR3, the DNA is TGTGCCAGCAGTGAAGCCTCAGAGAACACTGAAGCTTTCTTT. This sequence encodes CASSEASENTEAFF.

The chain recombines TRBV6-1 with TRBJ1-2; maybe TRBD1 (5 bases). The CDR3 length is 17 residues. CDR1 and CDR2 from the germline V gene are MNHNS and SASEGT. The V gene lost 2 bases and the J gene lost 8 bases, with 24 bases spanning the gap. CDR3 region: CASSENIGTWDPSGYTF. The CDR3 DNA is TGTGCCAGCAGTGAAAATATTGGGACGTGGGACCCTAGCGGCTACACCTTC.

The CDR3, as DNA: TGTGCCAGCAGCCCGAGCTCCTATAATTCACCCCTCCACTTT. Translated, it gives CASSPSSYNSPLHF. The genes are TRBV27 and TRBJ1-6; D uncertain. This CDR3 is built from 14 residues. Germline CDR1 MNHEY, CDR2 SMNVEV (reference sequence). V was pared by 6 bases and J by 0 bases, with 6 bases between.

V gene TRBV20-1 combines with J gene TRBJ2-3, with 7 bases fitting TRBD2. This CDR3 has 14 residues. Per germline, CDR1 DFQATT and CDR2 SNEGSKA (reference sequence). V dropped 3 bases and J dropped 0; count of bases not matched to a gene: 3. The CDR3 reads CSASPGLSTDTQYF. In DNA, the CDR3 is TGCAGTGCTAGCCCGGGACTAAGCACAGATACGCAGTATTTT.